These 11 T cell receptor beta chains originate from one sample sequenced in a study of blood T cell repertoires in COVID-19. Clones were sequenced by immunoSEQ multiplex PCR, and TCRdb holds only the in-frame ones, with some missing. The sample yields around 70,000 clones, around nine tenths seen once. The specimen was peripheral blood. The source of these receptors is a woman older than 75 with active or convalescent COVID-19.

This chain joins TRBV11-2 and TRBJ2-3; D is perhaps TRBD2 (7 bases). This CDR3 is built from 16 residues. From germline, CDR1 is SGHAT and CDR2 FQNNGV. The V and J ends lost 8 bases and 5 bases respectively, with 23 bases between them. The CDR3 protein is CASRNPGAGAVDTQYF. In DNA form, the CDR3 reads TGTGCCAGCCGTAACCCGGGGGCGGGGGCTGTAGATACGCAGTATTTT.

This chain uses TRBV6-2 or TRBV6-3 with TRBJ2-7; D not certain. Deletions cut 4 bases from V and 0 bases from J, with 4 bases between. The CDR3 totals 12 residues. Germline V gene lookup returns CDR1 MNHEY and CDR2 SVGEGT. In DNA form, the CDR3 reads TGTGCCAGCAGTTCTTACTCCTACGAGCAGTACTTC. Amino acid sequence: CASSSYSYEQYF.

CDR3 loop: CASGLVIVGGENYGYTF. As DNA, the CDR3 is TGTGCTAGTGGTTTGGTAATTGTTGGAGGGGAGAACTATGGCTACACCTTC. This chain uses TRBV12-5 with TRBJ1-2, with D perhaps matching TRBD1 (5 bases). The V and J ends lost 0 bases and 2 bases respectively, with 16 bases between them. Germline CDR1 and CDR2: LGHNT and FRNRAP. The CDR3 is made up of 17 amino acids.

The gene calls are TRBV7-9 and TRBJ1-5, with D perhaps matching TRBD1 (5 bases). The CDR3 is made up of 16 amino acids. The germline V gene encodes CDR1 SEHNR and CDR2 FQNEAQ (reference sequence). V dropped 2 bases and J dropped 6 bases, with 17 bases sitting between them. The CDR3 sequence: CASSLWDRGLGQPQHF. CDR3 DNA: TGTGCCAGCAGCTTATGGGATAGGGGATTGGGTCAGCCCCAGCATTTT.

This clone has a handful of counts. The J gene is TRBJ1-4, the V gene TRBV30; 7 bases match TRBD1. This CDR3 contains 12 residues. V gave up 8 bases and J gave up 5 bases; unmatched junction bases: 5. CDR1 GTSNPN and CDR2 SVGIG come from the germline V gene (reference sequence). The CDR3 DNA reads TGTGCCATGGGACAGTGGAATGAAAAACTGTTTTTT. It translates to CAMGQWNEKLFF.

V usage is TRBV3-1 (or the pseudogene TRBV3-2) and J usage is TRBJ1-1; TRBD1 is a possible D gene (6 bases). V lost 0 bases and J lost 2, with 7 bases in between. Per germline, CDR1 LGHDT and CDR2 YNNKEL (reference sequence). The CDR3 extends over 14 amino acids. CDR3 coding DNA: TGTGCCAGCAGCCAAGAGGACAGAAACACTGAAGCTTTCTTT. Protein: CASSQEDRNTEAFF.

CDR3 protein: CASSPGQGQKAFF. DNA for the CDR3: TGTGCCAGCAGCCCCGGACAGGGTCAGAAAGCTTTCTTT. The chain combines TRBV12-3 or TRBV12-4 with TRBJ1-1; TRBD1 matches at 8 bases. The CDR3 covers 13 residues. With 6 bases clipped from V and 9 bases from J, the junction kept 9 bases outside the gene matches.

The chain employs TRBV7-8 and TRBJ1-1, with TRBD1 matching 7 bases. This CDR3 region has 14 residues. Germline CDR1 SGHVS, CDR2 FQNEAQ. The ends lost 3 bases at V and 3 bases at J; junction bases unmatched: 4. This chain's CDR3 is CASSLLDRDTEAFF. CDR3 sequence (DNA): TGTGCCAGCAGCTTGCTCGACAGGGACACTGAAGCTTTCTTT.

The gene calls are TRBV5-1 and TRBJ2-3; the match to TRBD2 covers 9 bases. V shed 0 bases and J 3 bases; nucleotides not matched to a gene: 11. The CDR3 covers 18 residues. Germline lookup yields CDR1 SGHRS and CDR2 YFSETQ. The CDR3 here is CASSLGDFGSGGTDTQYF. Here the CDR3 DNA reads TGCGCCAGCAGCTTGGGTGACTTTGGAAGCGGGGGGACAGATACGCAGTATTTT.

The chain uses TRBV6-5 and TRBJ1-2, with 9 bases fitting TRBD1. The CDR3 extends over 14 amino acids. Trimming took 4 bases from V and 8 from J; bases not matched to a gene: 8. In germline, CDR1 is MNHEY, CDR2 SVGAGI. The chain's CDR3 is CASSSTQGAGGYTF. CDR3 in DNA: TGTGCCAGCAGTTCTACACAGGGGGCTGGGGGCTACACCTTC.

The chain links TRBV14 to TRBJ2-5; D possibly corresponds to TRBD1 (5 bases). Trimming stripped 3 bases from V and 5 bases from J, with 13 bases between. CDR3 length: 14 amino acids. Germline V gene data show CDR1 as SGHDN and CDR2 as FVKESK. The CDR3 DNA is TGTGCCAGCAGCCACCAGGGTCTCCTGGAGACCCAGTACTTC. Translation: CASSHQGLLETQYF.